The next 21 T cell receptor beta chains were all read from a single sample in a study of identical twins. In TCRdb, the 5' RACE reads were re-called with MiXCR into one record per CDR3 protein. The sample has 1.5 million to 2 million distinct CDR3 sequences; about 32% are singletons. Sequencing used cord blood. These receptors originate from a newborn girl in good health.

This clonotype appeared many times. V gene TRBV7-2 combines with J gene TRBJ2-1; no definite D call. With 5 bases removed from V and 3 bases from J, the gap between germline ends came to 8 bases. Germline CDR1 SGHTA, CDR2 FQGNSA. CDR3 size: 13 residues. The CDR3 DNA is TGTGCCAGCAGCCGACGGAACTACAATGAGCAGTTCTTC. Its protein product is CASSRRNYNEQFF.

The J gene is TRBJ1-4, the V gene TRBV20-1, with D tentatively TRBD1 (5 bases). Trimming took 0 bases from V and 6 from J, leaving 17 bases between them. The CDR3 runs 16 residues. Germline V gives CDR1 DFQATT, CDR2 SNEGSKA (reference sequence). The CDR3 nucleotides are TGCAGTGCTAGAGATAGGTGGACACCGGTGGATGAAAAACTGTTTTTT. It specifies CSARDRWTPVDEKLFF.

This clonotype was seen at least ten times. The chain couples TRBV7-2 to TRBJ2-1; D not resolved. Trimming removed 1 base at V and 6 bases at J, with 7 bases between. Germline-derived CDR1 and CDR2 are SGHTA and FQGNSA. CDR3 length equals 13 residues. Written as DNA, the CDR3 is TGTGCCAGCAGCTTAGTAACCGTCAATGAGCAGTTCTTC. This gives the protein CASSLVTVNEQFF.

V is TRBV21-1 and J is TRBJ2-1. TRBV21-1 is a documented pseudogene. The CDR3 is 16 amino acids. The CDR3 DNA reads as TGTGCCAGCAGCAAAGTTGGGGTAGCAACCTACAATGAGCAGTTCTTC. Its protein product is CASSKVGVATYNEQFF.

The rearrangement joins TRBV4-1 to TRBJ2-1; 10 bases agree with TRBD2. Losses at the gene ends were 1 base for V and 0 bases for J; bases not matched to a gene: 9. The germline CDR1 and CDR2 sequences are MGHRA and YSYEKL. The CDR3 has 19 amino acids. Here the CDR3 reads CASSQGGLAGVLSYNEQFF. The CDR3 coding sequence is TGCGCCAGCAGCCAAGGTGGTCTAGCGGGGGTTCTCTCCTACAATGAGCAGTTCTTC.

The rearrangement joins TRBV18 to TRBJ2-3, with a possible D match to TRBD2 (6 bases). V was cut by 4 bases and J by 1 base, with 18 bases left in between. CDR3 length: 17 amino acids. Germline V CDR1 and CDR2: KGHSH, LQKENI. The CDR3 is CASSLRNSGYRTDTQYF. In nucleotides, the CDR3 is TGTGCCAGCTCACTCAGGAACAGCGGGTATCGCACAGATACGCAGTATTTT.

The V gene is TRBV21-1, the J gene TRBJ2-1; TRBD2, the table's D call, was not compared with the DNA. TRBV21-1 is designated a pseudogene. This CDR3 has 13 amino acids. CDR3 residues: CASSKRMGETQFF. CDR3 nucleotides: TGTGCCAGCAGCAAAAGGATGGGAGAGACCCAGTTCTTC.

This clonotype was detected only a few times. The J gene is TRBJ2-3, the V gene TRBV5-1; 8 positions agree with TRBD1. Trimming removed 0 bases from V and 2 bases from J; junction bases left unmatched: 5. The germline V gene encodes CDR1 SGHRS and CDR2 YFSETQ. This CDR3 is 16 amino acids long. CDR3 in amino acids: CASSLDDRGNTDTQYF. In DNA form, the CDR3 reads TGCGCCAGCAGCTTGGACGACAGGGGAAACACAGATACGCAGTATTTT.

This clonotype appeared many times. The V gene is TRBV28, the J gene TRBJ2-1; 8 nucleotides align to TRBD2. Per germline, CDR1 MDHEN and CDR2 SYDVKM. The V and J ends lost 2 bases and 7 bases, in that order; junction bases with no gene match: 10. The CDR3 runs 16 residues. CDR3 sequence reads: CASSLRRTSKRNEQFF. The DNA for the CDR3 is TGTGCCAGCAGTTTACGGCGGACTAGCAAGCGTAATGAGCAGTTCTTC.

V is TRBV6-6 and J is TRBJ2-7; 7 bases map to TRBD2. J lost 5 bases, V lost 2 bases, and 15 bases had no gene match. The germline CDR1 and CDR2 sequences are MNHNY and SVGAGI (reference sequence). This CDR3 has 17 residues. CDR3 in DNA: TGTGCCAGCAGTTACGGGCTGGGAGGGCTAGGAAAGAACGAGCAGTACTTC. This translates into CASSYGLGGLGKNEQYF.

The genes are TRBV4-1 and TRBJ2-3; possibly TRBD1 or TRBD2 for D (6 bases each). CDR1 MGHRA and CDR2 YSYEKL come from the germline V gene. The length of the CDR3 is 17 residues. V dropped 0 bases and J dropped 1 base, with 14 bases sitting between them. The CDR3: CASSQEPGAGRTDTQYF. The CDR3 nucleotides read TGCGCCAGCAGCCAAGAGCCGGGGGCGGGCCGCACAGATACGCAGTATTTT.

There are a few counts of this clonotype. This chain links TRBV20-1 with TRBJ1-2, with D perhaps matching TRBD1 (5 bases). Trimming left V 3 bases short and J 8 bases short, with 31 bases between. The CDR3 totals 18 residues. Germline loops: CDR1 DFQATT, CDR2 SNEGSKA (reference sequence). The chain's CDR3 is CSARGRRPAETFRGGYTF. CDR3 nucleotides: TGCAGTGCTAGGGGGCGGCGGCCAGCCGAAACTTTTCGGGGAGGCTACACCTTC.

The chain has TRBV7-9 and TRBJ1-6, with D unclear. V gave up 5 bases and J gave up 4 bases, with 12 bases separating them. The CDR3 has 15 amino acids. Germline V gives CDR1 SEHNR, CDR2 FQNEAQ (reference sequence). CDR3 sequence (DNA): TGTGCCAGCAGCCCGCTCACAGATTATAATTCACCCCTCCACTTT. Its protein product is CASSPLTDYNSPLHF.

The CDR3, as DNA: TGTGCCAGCAGCTTAGTAGGGACTAGCGGGGGCTACGAGCAGTACTTC. Encoded protein: CASSLVGTSGGYEQYF. This rearrangement joins TRBV7-2 to TRBJ2-7, with 14 nucleotides matching TRBD2. Germline lookup yields CDR1 SGHTA and CDR2 FQGNSA. V was pared by 1 base and J by 3 bases, with 2 bases of the junction left unmatched. The CDR3 loop spans 16 amino acids.

At least ten counts were recorded for this clonotype. V and J are TRBV29-1 and TRBJ2-1; TRBD1 aligns across 7 bases. Germline CDR1 reads SQVTM; CDR2 reads ANQGSEA. The CDR3 totals 12 residues. V shed 5 bases, J shed 6 bases, and the junction held 4 bases outside the gene matches. The CDR3 DNA is TGCAGCGTTCGACAGGGATTCAATGAGCAGTTCTTC. As protein: CSVRQGFNEQFF.

The V gene is TRBV7-2, the J gene TRBJ1-4; D not certain. Germline loops: CDR1 SGHTA, CDR2 FQGNSA. V dropped 0 bases and J dropped 4 bases, with 9 bases sitting between them. This CDR3 is built from 15 residues. The CDR3 DNA is TGTGCCAGCAGCTTAGCGGTACATAGTAATGAAAAACTGTTTTTT. It yields the protein CASSLAVHSNEKLFF.

This chain links TRBV10-3 with TRBJ2-2; TRBD1 matches at 9 bases. CDR1 is ENHRY, CDR2 SYGVKD, per germline. The CDR3 length is 17 residues. V gave up 4 bases and J gave up 3 bases; unmatched junction bases: 9. DNA of the CDR3: TGTGCCATCAGTGTACACACAGGGGGCGGGTACACCGGGGAGCTGTTTTTT. It specifies CAISVHTGGGYTGELFF.

This clonotype was seen only a few times. The chain recombines TRBV20-1 with TRBJ2-4; tentatively, D is TRBD1 (7 bases). From germline, CDR1 is DFQATT and CDR2 SNEGSKA (reference sequence). CDR3 length: 16 residues. V was clipped by 1 base and J by 0 bases, with 13 bases between them. The CDR3 DNA reads as TGCAGTGCTAGAGTCAGGGGGACTTTAGCCAAAAACATTCAGTACTTC. It codes for CSARVRGTLAKNIQYF.

This clonotype was found a few times. The chain has TRBV2 and TRBJ2-3; D possibly matches TRBD1 or TRBD2 (5 bases each). The CDR3 loop spans 16 amino acids. With 6 bases removed from V and 1 base from J, the gap between germline ends came to 17 bases. Looked up from germline, CDR1 is SNHLY and CDR2 is FYNNEI. The CDR3 loop is CASRIPGRDGTDTQYF. CDR3 coding DNA: TGTGCCAGCAGAATTCCCGGCAGGGACGGCACAGATACGCAGTATTTT.

The rearrangement joins TRBV28 to TRBJ1-1, with D possibly TRBD1 on 5 matching bases. CDR3 length: 13 residues. CDR1 is MDHEN and CDR2 is SYDVKM in the germline V gene. V lost 6 bases and J 5 bases, leaving 13 bases between the germline ends. In DNA form, the CDR3 reads TGTGCCAGCAGCCACGGAGGGGATACTGAAGCTTTCTTT. Protein: CASSHGGDTEAFF. Combining the CDR3 with reference TRBV28 and TRBJ1-1 gives the whole variable domain DVKVTQSSRYLVKRTGEKVFLECVQDMDHENMFWYRQDPGLGLRLIYFSYDVKMKEKGDIPEGYSVSREKKERFSLILESASTNQTSMYLCASSHGGDTEAFFGQGTRLTVV.

This clonotype occurred many times. The chain links TRBV29-1 to TRBJ2-5; no firm D call. The V and J ends lost 7 bases and 3 bases respectively, with 12 bases between them. The germline V gene has CDR1 SQVTM and CDR2 ANQGSEA. This CDR3 has 12 residues. In DNA, the CDR3 is TGCAGCGCCGGCTATGGCGAAGAGACCCAGTACTTC. This codes for CSAGYGEETQYF.